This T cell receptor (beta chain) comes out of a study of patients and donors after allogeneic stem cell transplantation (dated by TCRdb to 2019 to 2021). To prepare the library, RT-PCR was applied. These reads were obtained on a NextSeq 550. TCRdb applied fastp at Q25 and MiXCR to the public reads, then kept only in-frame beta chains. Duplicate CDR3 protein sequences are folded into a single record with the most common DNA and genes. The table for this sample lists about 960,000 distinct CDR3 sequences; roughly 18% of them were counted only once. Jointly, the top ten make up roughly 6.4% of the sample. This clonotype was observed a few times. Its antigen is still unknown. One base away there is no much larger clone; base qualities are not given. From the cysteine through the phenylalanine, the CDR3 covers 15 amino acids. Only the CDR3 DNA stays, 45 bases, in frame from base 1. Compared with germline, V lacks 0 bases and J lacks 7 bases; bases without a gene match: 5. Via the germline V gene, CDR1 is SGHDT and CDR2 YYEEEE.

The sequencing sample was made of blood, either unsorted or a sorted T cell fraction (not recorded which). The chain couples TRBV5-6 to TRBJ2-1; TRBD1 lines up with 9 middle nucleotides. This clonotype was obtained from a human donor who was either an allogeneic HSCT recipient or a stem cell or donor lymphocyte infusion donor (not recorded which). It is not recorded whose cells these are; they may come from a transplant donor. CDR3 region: CASSLGGQGWNEQFF. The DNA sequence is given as TGTGCCAGCAGCTTGGGGGGACAGGGTTGGAATGAGCAGTTCTTC.